These T cell receptor beta chains were read from a single sample in a study of beta chain features in type 1 diabetes. Generated by immunoSEQ multiplex PCR, the TCRdb table keeps only in-frame clones and is missing some. The table has 30,000 or so clones, about two thirds seen once; the top ten hold 2% to 3%. Sequencing input: Tregs from blood. These TCRs come from a woman aged 25 to 39 with type 1 diabetes. The CDR3 runs from the conserved cysteine through the conserved F or W. D genes are given only for firm matches. Some rows mark clone size as missing; the rest say once, few, many or name a class of expanded clone.

TRBD2	TRBV11-3	few	TRBJ2-1	TGTGCCAGCAGCTTAGGTCTAGCGGGAGGGGCTGAGCAGTTCTTC	CASSLGLAGGAEQFF
.	TRBV27	.	TRBJ2-7	TGTGCCAGCAGTTCCTACTCCTACGAGCAGTACTTC	CASSSYSYEQYF
TRBD2	TRBV5-5	.	TRBJ2-7	TGTGCCAGCAGCAAGGGACTAGACTACGAGCAGTACTTC	CASSKGLDYEQYF
TRBD2	TRBV5-4	.	TRBJ2-1	TGTGCCAGCAGCTTGGTGGGACTAGTTCGGGAGCAGTTCTTC	CASSLVGLVREQFF
TRBD1	TRBV6-6	.	TRBJ1-2	TGTGCCAGCAGCGGGACAGCCTTTTCATATGGCTACACCTTC	CASSGTAFSYGYTF
.	TRBV19	.	TRBJ1-2	TGTGCCAGTAGTATGGTCGCAGGGTTTAACTATGGCTACACCTTC	CASSMVAGFNYGYTF
.	TRBV5-1	few	TRBJ2-3	TGCGCCAGCAGCCCACTAGGGGATACGCAGTATTTT	CASSPLGDTQYF
TRBD2	TRBV6-6	.	TRBJ2-1	TGTGCCAGCACCCTAGCGGGGTTTTCGGATGAGCAGTTCTTC	CASTLAGFSDEQFF
.	TRBV6-1	.	TRBJ2-3	TGTGCCAGCAGTGGAAAAACAGGGGGGGGCACAGATACGCAGTATTTT	CASSGKTGGGTDTQYF
TRBD1	TRBV5-1	.	TRBJ2-3	TGCGCCAGTAGGGACAGCGCAATAAGCACAGATACGCAGTATTTT	CASRDSAISTDTQYF
TRBD2	TRBV7-9	.	TRBJ2-1	TGTGCCAGCAGCTTAGCTGTAGCGGGAGGGAGTGAGCAGTTCTTC	CASSLAVAGGSEQFF